This TCR beta chain is drawn from a study of T-cell reconstitution after alpha-beta-depleted transplantation in children. CDR3 size: 16 residues. Trimming left V 0 bases short and J 0 bases short, with 9 bases between. Germline assignment: CDR1 MNHEY and CDR2 SVGEGT. Preparation of the TCRbeta library used unique molecular identifiers. TCRdb recomputed calls from the PCR reads with MiXCR, one row per CDR3 protein. The sample includes 400,000 to 500,000 distinct CDR3 sequences, under 13% of them seen just once. This clonotype has ten or more counts. This chain joins TRBV6-2 or TRBV6-3 and TRBJ1-5; no firm D call. The TCR originated in a human donor who donated a stem cell graft to a child with acute myeloid leukemia. Material: PBMCs from the stem cell graft donor, obtained from the stem cell graft. This CDR3 is CASSYSNWDSNQPQHF. CDR3 in DNA: TGTGCCAGCAGTTACTCTAACTGGGATAGCAATCAGCCCCAGCATTTT.